This T cell receptor beta chain is from a study of T cells in Graves' hyperthyroidism and ophthalmopathy. Study in general: It was at initial diagnosis, before any treatment, that peripheral blood was collected.

The CDR3 length is 16 residues. CDR1 is SGHDT, CDR2 YYEEEE, per germline. Trimming removed 4 bases from V and 2 bases from J; junction bases left unmatched: 9. The TCR beta CDR3 regions underwent amplification using RNA transcripts as the source. In the first-round RT-PCR of the TCR CDR3, the HTBI primer set was used. TCRdb reanalysed the multiplex PCR reads using MiXCR and keeps one entry per CDR3 protein. Among around 530,000 distinct CDR3 sequences, 17% were seen once, and the ten largest hold roughly 18%. This clonotype was seen more than once but under ten times. The material sequenced was blood. The chain links TRBV5-6 to TRBJ2-7, with 10 bases lining up with TRBD2. The sequence was obtained from a woman aged 18-29 years with Graves' ophthalmopathy. DNA for the CDR3: TGTGCCAGCAGCCCAGGCCTAGCGGGGGCCACCTACGAGCAGTACTTC. It encodes CASSPGLAGATYEQYF.